This T cell receptor (beta chain) originates from a study of blood T cell dynamics during melanoma immunotherapy. Whole-study context: Patients with metastatic melanoma got pembrolizumab or nivolumab-ipilimumab as first-line care.

A word on this clone: Its antigen is unidentified.

The repertoire was sequenced with immunoSEQ multiplex PCR; TCRdb's copy has only in-frame clones and lacks some. The sample records about 15,000 clones, about 83% being singletons. Regarding the study as a whole: Disease-control patients' PBMC repertoires became either more clonal or more diverse at W3. It remained unknown if the driving T cell clones were melanoma-specific.

The time point denotes: week 3, after first cycle of checkpoint inhibitor. Apart from a couple of fast progressors, RECIST 1.1 response was judged 12 weeks post-infusion. In germline, CDR1 is GTSNPN, CDR2 SVGIG (reference sequence). The CDR3 is made up of 15 amino acids. Deletions cut 3 bases from V and 0 bases from J, with 13 bases between. The starting material was blood, obtained from a patient treated with checkpoint blockade. This TCR came from a human donor with melanoma. The J gene is TRBJ2-3, the V gene TRBV30; D might be TRBD2 (6 bases). The CDR3 spells CAWRRAGRSTDTQYF. In DNA form, the CDR3 reads TGTGCCTGGAGGAGGGCGGGACGGAGCACAGATACGCAGTATTTT.